These T cell receptor beta chains were read from a single sample in a study of identical twins. TCRdb independently ran MiXCR on the 5' RACE reads; one entry per CDR3 protein. The profile shows approximately 300,000 distinct CDR3 sequences, more than 8% of them singletons. The sample was also linked to a second study, of yellow fever vaccine responses in identical twins.

The sequenced sample was CD8+ T cells sorted from blood. Receptor source: a woman aged 18-29 years in good health. Each CDR3 is given with its conserved first and last residue. A D gene is named only where the DNA matches it firmly. Size tells how often a clone was seen (once, few, many) or the class of an expanded clone, and some rows leave it out.

TRBJ2-7 TRBD1 TRBV18 NA CASSPPVGQASYEQYF TGTGCCAGCTCACCACCGGTGGGACAGGCTTCCTACGAGCAGTACTTC
TRBJ1-4 NA TRBV7-2 many CASSLVAGDNEKLFF TGTGCCAGCAGCTTAGTGGCGGGGGATAACGAAAAACTGTTTTTT
TRBJ2-7 TRBD1 TRBV20-1 few CSASDRGPYEQYF TGCAGTGCTAGCGACAGGGGGCCTTACGAGCAGTACTTC
TRBJ1-2 NA TRBV5-1 many CASSPESDAYGYTF TGCGCCAGCAGCCCCGAGTCGGACGCCTATGGCTACACCTTC
TRBJ2-1 NA TRBV21-1 few CASTTRTRQEPYNEQFF TGTGCCAGCACCACGAGGACCCGACAGGAACCTTACAATGAGCAGTTCTTC
TRBJ2-5 NA TRBV5-5 many CASSPSGEQETQYF TGTGCCAGCAGCCCCTCGGGGGAACAAGAGACCCAGTACTTC
TRBJ1-5 NA TRBV6-1 NA CASSPFLLSNQPQHF TGTGCCAGCAGCCCTTTCCTCCTGAGCAATCAGCCCCAGCATTTT
TRBJ2-5 NA TRBV12-3/TRBV12-4 many CASSPLGLGETQYF TGTGCCAGCAGTCCCCTAGGCCTCGGGGAGACCCAGTACTTC
TRBJ2-5 NA TRBV27 NA CASSVNSGDLQETQYF TGTGCCAGCAGCGTAAATAGTGGGGATTTACAAGAGACCCAGTACTTC
TRBJ2-5 NA TRBV12-3/TRBV12-4 many CASRATDITQETQYF TGTGCCAGCAGAGCGACCGATATCACACAAGAGACCCAGTACTTC
TRBJ2-5 TRBD2 TRBV20-1 many CSARSGRGKTQYF TGCAGTGCTAGAAGCGGGAGAGGGAAGACCCAGTACTTC
TRBJ2-1 TRBD2 TRBV7-3 many CASSFVAGGNEQFF TGTGCCAGCAGCTTTGTAGCGGGGGGAAATGAGCAGTTCTTC
TRBJ2-7 NA TRBV21-1 NA CASSIAPRVLAESYEQYF TGTGCCAGCAGCATCGCCCCCAGGGTACTAGCGGAGTCCTACGAGCAGTACTTC
TRBJ2-1 TRBD2 TRBV9 NA CASSDPNGAGLQYEQFF TGTGCCAGCAGCGACCCCAACGGGGCGGGACTACAATACGAGCAGTTCTTC
TRBJ2-3 NA TRBV7-8 once CASSLLSWPSTDTQYF TGTGCCAGCAGCTTACTCTCATGGCCTAGCACAGATACGCAGTATTTT
TRBJ2-3 TRBD1 TRBV29-1 few CSVNPPGTAHTDTQYF TGCAGCGTAAACCCACCCGGGACAGCTCACACAGATACGCAGTATTTT
TRBJ2-1 NA TRBV27 NA CASSTRTVYNEQFF TGTGCCAGCAGTACCCGGACGGTCTACAATGAGCAGTTCTTC
TRBJ2-5 TRBD2 TRBV29-1 many CSASLAAYQETQYF TGCAGCGCTTCTCTAGCGGCTTACCAAGAGACCCAGTACTTC
TRBJ1-6 NA TRBV7-9 NA CASSMQDYNSPLHF TGTGCCAGCAGCATGCAGGACTATAATTCACCCCTCCACTTT
TRBJ2-3 TRBD2 TRBV13 NA CASSLGTSGGAWFQDTQYF TGTGCCAGCAGCTTAGGGACTAGCGGGGGGGCCTGGTTTCAAGATACGCAGTATTTT
TRBJ2-7 TRBD2 TRBV5-1 NA CASSLGTSFYEQYF TGCGCCAGCAGCTTGGGGACTAGCTTCTACGAGCAGTACTTC
TRBJ2-7 NA TRBV2 NA CASSEGPGTDYYEQYF TGTGCCAGCAGTGAAGGCCCCGGGACGGATTACTACGAGCAGTACTTC
TRBJ2-5 NA TRBV12-3/TRBV12-4 NA CASRPGRETQYF TGTGCCAGCAGGCCCGGGCGCGAGACCCAGTACTTC
TRBJ2-1 NA TRBV12-3/TRBV12-4 NA CASSRGIWALSYNEQFF TGTGCCAGCAGTCGTGGGATTTGGGCCCTCTCCTACAATGAGCAGTTCTTC
TRBJ2-1 TRBD1 TRBV19 few CASSEGQGATDEQFF TGTGCCAGTAGTGAAGGACAGGGGGCGACGGATGAGCAGTTCTTC
TRBJ2-5 TRBD2 TRBV9 NA CASSNAGGVETQYF TGTGCCAGCAGCAATGCGGGGGGGGTGGAGACCCAGTACTTC
TRBJ1-6 TRBD1 TRBV12-3/TRBV12-4 many CASSIGTDFYNSPLHF TGTGCCAGCAGTATAGGGACAGATTTCTATAATTCACCCCTCCACTTT
TRBJ2-7 NA TRBV28 many CATVIGGKPYEQYF TGTGCCACCGTAATTGGCGGGAAACCCTACGAGCAGTACTTC
TRBJ2-2 NA TRBV27 many CASSPSDRTRTTGELFF TGTGCCAGCAGCCCGTCCGACAGGACTAGAACTACCGGGGAGCTGTTTTTT
TRBJ2-1 NA TRBV30 many CAWSTGHWDEQFF TGTGCCTGGAGTACCGGACATTGGGATGAGCAGTTCTTC
TRBJ2-2 NA TRBV4-1 many CASSRRNTGELFF TGCGCCAGCAGCCGTCGTAACACCGGGGAGCTGTTTTTT
TRBJ2-1 NA TRBV20-1 few CSAWGPFTYNEQFF TGCAGTGCTTGGGGCCCATTCACCTACAATGAGCAGTTCTTC
TRBJ2-1 NA TRBV20-1 many CSAGDFNAYNEQFF TGCAGTGCTGGGGACTTCAACGCCTACAATGAGCAGTTCTTC
TRBJ2-7 TRBD2 TRBV5-5 NA CASSHPAGGSFYEQYF TGTGCCAGCAGCCACCCAGCGGGAGGGTCCTTCTACGAGCAGTACTTC
TRBJ2-7 TRBD1 TRBV5-1 few CASSWGTGSYEQYF TGCGCCAGCAGCTGGGGGACAGGGTCCTACGAGCAGTACTTC
TRBJ2-7 TRBD2 TRBV6-4 NA CASSALRESPYEQDF TGTGCCAGCAGTGCGTTGCGGGAGTCGCCCTACGAGCAGGACTTC
TRBJ2-6 NA TRBV12-3/TRBV12-4 few CASRPDRLSSGANVLTF TGTGCCAGCAGACCCGACAGACTAAGCTCTGGGGCCAACGTCCTGACTTTC
TRBJ2-3 NA TRBV9 few CASSDPRLLTDTQYF TGTGCCAGCAGCGATCCCCGACTACTCACAGATACGCAGTATTTT
TRBJ2-7 NA TRBV4-2 few CASSQAGLDYEQYF TGTGCCAGCAGCCAAGCCGGACTCGATTACGAGCAGTACTTC
TRBJ1-4 NA TRBV20-1 few CSAREGAGSHGDNEKLFF TGCAGTGCTAGAGAGGGGGCAGGGAGCCATGGGGATAATGAAAAACTGTTTTTT
TRBJ2-2 NA TRBV19 NA CALGGAPGELFF TGTGCCCTCGGAGGGGCTCCCGGGGAGCTGTTTTTT
TRBJ1-1 NA TRBV2 few CASSARTVSTLDTEAFF TGTGCCAGCAGTGCTCGGACAGTATCAACACTGGACACTGAAGCTTTCTTT
TRBJ1-6 NA TRBV6-5 few CASSSRQRSSYNSPLHF TGTGCCAGCAGTTCCCGACAGCGGAGCTCCTATAATTCACCCCTCCACTTT
TRBJ2-2 NA TRBV25-1 many CASSNLAWATGELFF TGTGCCAGCAGCAACCTAGCATGGGCCACCGGGGAGCTGTTTTTT
TRBJ1-5 NA TRBV12-3/TRBV12-4 many CASSSSSRVAQHF TGTGCCAGCAGTTCTTCCTCCAGGGTAGCCCAGCATTTT
TRBJ1-1 NA TRBV29-1 many CSVGVGGGAFF TGCAGCGTTGGTGTAGGGGGTGGAGCTTTCTTT
TRBJ2-5 TRBD2 TRBV14 few CASSQTSAGETQYF TGTGCCAGCAGCCAAACTAGCGCCGGGGAGACCCAGTACTTC
TRBJ2-1 TRBD2 TRBV6-2/TRBV6-3 NA CASSGRAGNEQFF TGTGCCAGCAGCGGGAGGGCGGGGAATGAGCAGTTCTTC
TRBJ1-1 TRBD1 TRBV7-2 few CASRIPGGDTEAFF TGTGCCAGCAGGATACCAGGGGGGGACACTGAAGCTTTCTTT
TRBJ2-1 TRBD2 TRBV4-2 many CASGGGGHGGDYNEQFF TGTGCCAGCGGCGGGGGAGGACATGGGGGGGATTACAATGAGCAGTTCTTC
TRBJ2-2 TRBD1 TRBV20-1 few CSAIGTGVVAGELFF TGCAGTGCTATTGGGACAGGGGTCGTTGCCGGGGAGCTGTTTTTT
TRBJ2-1 TRBD2 TRBV4-2 many CASSQDGSGIVGNEQFF TGTGCCAGCAGCCAAGACGGTAGCGGGATAGTAGGAAATGAGCAGTTCTTC
TRBJ2-5 TRBD2 TRBV24-1 many CATSDRGLAGLQETQYF TGTGCCACCAGTGACCGGGGACTAGCGGGGCTCCAAGAGACCCAGTACTTC
TRBJ2-7 NA TRBV7-9 few CASSLEVSIGDSYEQYF TGTGCCAGCAGCTTAGAAGTTAGTATCGGAGATTCCTACGAGCAGTACTTC
TRBJ1-1 NA TRBV12-5 many CASGLWGEAFF TGTGCTAGTGGTTTGTGGGGTGAAGCTTTCTTT
TRBJ2-7 NA TRBV6-1 few CASSTSTPPAPYEQYF TGTGCCAGCAGTACCTCTACTCCCCCCGCGCCGTACGAGCAGTACTTC
TRBJ1-6 NA TRBV27 many CASRPRLGGNSPLHF TGTGCCAGCAGACCCCGATTGGGGGGGAATTCACCCCTCCACTTT
TRBJ1-1 NA TRBV5-1 few CASSLAGVGMNTEAFF TGCGCCAGCAGCTTGGCAGGGGTCGGAATGAACACTGAAGCTTTCTTT
TRBJ2-5 NA TRBV19 few CASSMDDLQTQYF TGTGCCAGTAGTATGGACGACCTCCAAACCCAGTACTTC